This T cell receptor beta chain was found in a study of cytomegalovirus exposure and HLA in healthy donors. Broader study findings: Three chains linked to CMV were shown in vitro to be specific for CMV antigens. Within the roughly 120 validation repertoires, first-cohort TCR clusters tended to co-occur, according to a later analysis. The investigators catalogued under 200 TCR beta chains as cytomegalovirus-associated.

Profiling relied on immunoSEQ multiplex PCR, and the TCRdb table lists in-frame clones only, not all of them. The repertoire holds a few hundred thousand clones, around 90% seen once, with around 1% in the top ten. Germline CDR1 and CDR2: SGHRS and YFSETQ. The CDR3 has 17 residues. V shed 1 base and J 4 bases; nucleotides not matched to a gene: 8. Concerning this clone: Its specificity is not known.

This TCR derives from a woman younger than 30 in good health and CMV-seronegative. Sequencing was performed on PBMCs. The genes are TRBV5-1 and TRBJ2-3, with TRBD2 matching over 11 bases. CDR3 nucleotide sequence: TGCGCCAGCAGCTTGAAACTAGCGGGAGCCGGGCCAGATACGCAGTATTTT. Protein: CASSLKLAGAGPDTQYF.